The 14 T cell receptor beta chains in this list originate from one sample, sequenced in a study of post-analysis software for immune sequencing data. No antigens are known for them. Study observations and caveats: Four or five TRBV segments were significantly more frequent in patients than in controls. TRBV5-6, TRBV5-1 and TRBV20-1 were among these segments.

The authors incorporated unique molecular identifiers into the TCR beta cDNA libraries. TCRdb itself ran the PCR reads through MiXCR, one entry per CDR3 protein. Here the sample spans more than 500,000 distinct CDR3 sequences, approximately 31% being singletons. The sample was blood. The receptors stem from a girl between 2 and 17 years old with multiple sclerosis.

A few counts support this clonotype. The rearrangement links TRBV6-5 to TRBJ2-5; 8 nucleotides agree with TRBD1. The ends lost 4 bases at V and 3 bases at J; junction bases unmatched: 4. Germline V gene sequence: CDR1 MNHEY, CDR2 SVGAGI. CDR3 length equals 14 residues. CDR3 in DNA: TGTGCCAGCAGTTGGACAGGGACGGAAGAGACCCAGTACTTC. Translated: CASSWTGTEETQYF.

V is TRBV27 and J is TRBJ1-1; the D is unclear. The CDR3 is made up of 15 amino acids. Trimming took 2 bases from V and 5 from J, leaving 15 bases between them. CDR1 is MNHEY, CDR2 SMNVEV, per germline (reference sequence). The CDR3 loop reads CASSLVGLSRTEAFF. Here the CDR3 DNA reads TGTGCCAGCAGTTTAGTCGGGCTGAGTAGGACTGAAGCTTTCTTT.

This clonotype was found a few times. The chain links TRBV6-5 to TRBJ1-4; D might be TRBD1 (5 bases). This CDR3 contains 15 residues. The germline CDR1 and CDR2 sequences are MNHEY and SVGAGI. Trimming removed 2 bases from V and 2 bases from J, with 9 bases in between. The CDR3 reads CASSYGGRTNEKLFF. The CDR3 region has the DNA TGTGCCAGCAGTTACGGGGGGAGGACTAATGAAAAACTGTTTTTT.

The J gene is TRBJ2-5, the V gene TRBV10-3, with 10 positions matching TRBD2. V was clipped by 6 bases and J by 5 bases; unmatched bases: 9. The germline V gene encodes CDR1 ENHRY and CDR2 SYGVKD. The CDR3 totals 15 residues. DNA for the CDR3: TGTGCCATCAGGGCTAGCGGGGGCGTCGAGGAGACCCAGTACTTC. Protein product: CAIRASGGVEETQYF.

This chain joins TRBV9 and TRBJ2-7, with no clear D. Germline V gives CDR1 SGDLS, CDR2 YYNGEE. The CDR3 extends over 13 amino acids. V shed 0 bases and J shed 5 bases, with 9 bases lying between them. CDR3 loop: CASSVVGLDEQYF. The CDR3, as DNA: TGTGCCAGCAGCGTAGTAGGGTTGGACGAGCAGTACTTC. The full variable domain, rest sourced from reference TRBV9 and TRBJ2-7, is DSGVTQTPKHLITATGQRVTLRCSPRSGDLSVYWYQQSLDQGLQFLIQYYNGEERAKGNILERFSAQQFPDLHSELNLSSLELGDSALYFCASSVVGLDEQYFGPGTRLTVT.

J is TRBJ1-1 and V is TRBV28; a weak D match, TRBD1 (6 bases). Looked up from germline, CDR1 is MDHEN and CDR2 is SYDVKM. The CDR3 is made up of 12 amino acids. Trimming removed 2 bases from V and 7 bases from J, with 8 bases in between. Here the CDR3 DNA reads TGTGCCAGCAGTTTACTACAGGGTGAAGCTTTCTTT. Amino acid sequence: CASSLLQGEAFF.

The genes are TRBV11-2 and TRBJ2-5, with TRBD1 matching 8 bases. V lost 4 bases and J lost 5; bases outside the gene matches: 6. The CDR3 has 14 residues. Germline CDR1 and CDR2: SGHAT and FQNNGV. The CDR3 DNA follows: TGTGCCAGCAGCTCGACAGGGGTGTGGGAGACCCAGTACTTC. Encoded protein: CASSSTGVWETQYF. Variable domain in full (rest from reference TRBV11-2 and TRBJ2-5): EAGVAQSPRYKIIEKRQSVAFWCNPISGHATLYWYQQILGQGPKLLIQFQNNGVVDDSQLPKDRFSAERLKGVDSTLKIQPAKLEDSAVYLCASSSTGVWETQYFGPGTRLLVL.

This chain connects TRBV7-9 to TRBJ1-5; D possibly corresponds to TRBD1 (5 bases). V dropped 5 bases and J dropped 1 base, with 21 bases sitting between them. The CDR3 has 18 residues. Germline CDR1 is SEHNR and CDR2 is FQNEAQ (reference sequence). CDR3 in amino acids: CASSPVGGDRGSNQPQHF. Here the CDR3 DNA reads TGTGCCAGCAGCCCCGTAGGCGGAGATCGGGGGAGCAATCAGCCCCAGCATTTT. Variable domain in full (rest from reference TRBV7-9 and TRBJ1-5): DTGVSQNPRHKITKRGQNVTFRCDPISEHNRLYWYRQTLGQGPEFLTYFQNEAQLEKSRLLSDRFSAERPKGSFSTLEIQRTEQGDSAMYLCASSPVGGDRGSNQPQHFGDGTRLSIL.

The count of this clonotype is one. The chain uses TRBV6-5 and TRBJ2-1; D is unclear. V was clipped by 7 bases and J by 10 bases, with 17 bases between them. This CDR3 is 13 amino acids long. CDR1 is MNHEY and CDR2 is SVGAGI in the germline V gene. DNA of the CDR3: TGTGCCAGCATTCCAACGGGCGGACGCGAGCAGTTCTTC. Amino acid sequence: CASIPTGGREQFF.

The rearrangement links TRBV4-1 to TRBJ2-7; D is ambiguous. The CDR3 is made up of 15 amino acids. The V and J ends lost 1 base and 2 bases respectively, with 12 bases between them. The germline gives CDR1 MGHRA, CDR2 YSYEKL. CDR3 region: CASSQGVVNTYEQYF. The CDR3 DNA sequence: TGCGCCAGCAGCCAAGGGGTAGTAAATACCTACGAGCAGTACTTC.

The rearrangement links TRBV27 to TRBJ1-1; unclear D gene. The CDR3 sequence is 12 residues long. In germline, CDR1 is MNHEY, CDR2 SMNVEV (reference sequence). Trimming shortened V by 5 bases and J by 2 bases, and 6 bases separated the two germline ends. CDR3 loop: CASSMINTEAFF. CDR3 nucleotide sequence: TGTGCCAGCAGTATGATAAACACTGAAGCTTTCTTT.

This clonotype was found a few times. V usage is TRBV6-4 and J usage is TRBJ1-1; possible D gene TRBD1, 5 bases. Germline CDR1 MRHNA, CDR2 SNTAGT. With 3 bases removed from V and 5 bases from J, the gap between germline ends came to 10 bases. CDR3 length equals 13 residues. DNA of the CDR3: TGTGCCAGCAGTGAGGGGGGAGGGACTGAAGCTTTCTTT. This encodes CASSEGGGTEAFF.

The chain employs TRBV29-1 and TRBJ2-5, with TRBD1 as a possible D gene (5 bases). The CDR3 is 15 residues long. Germline V gene data show CDR1 as SQVTM and CDR2 as ANQGSEA. V was pared by 0 bases and J by 2 bases, with 13 bases between. CDR3 region: CSVEDPREMQETQYF. The DNA of the CDR3 is TGCAGCGTTGAAGACCCCAGGGAAATGCAAGAGACCCAGTACTTC.

The rearrangement links TRBV11-2 to TRBJ2-7; D may match TRBD1 or TRBD2 (5 bases each). CDR3 length: 17 residues. Germline-derived CDR1 and CDR2 are SGHAT and FQNNGV. The V end lost 2 bases, the J end lost 5 bases, and 22 bases lay between the germline ends. CDR3 sequence: CASSLWRSGSLGHEQYF. As DNA, the CDR3 is TGTGCCAGCAGCTTATGGAGGTCAGGGTCCTTAGGTCACGAGCAGTACTTC.